This T cell receptor (beta chain) was sequenced for a study of T cells in Graves' hyperthyroidism and ophthalmopathy. Turning to the study itself: Once the initial diagnosis was made, peripheral blood was obtained before any treatment.

Diagnosis of hyperthyroidism was new in patients aged 18 to 65, and its duration was under 2 months. The study excluded patients with uncontrolled infection, other autoimmune disease, pregnancy or lactation. V shed 1 base and J shed 10 bases, with 8 bases lying between them. In germline, CDR1 is LNHNV, CDR2 YYDKDF (reference sequence). This CDR3 has 12 amino acids. As concerns this clonotype: Its antigen remains unidentified. One base away lies a much larger clone, so this may be a sequencing read error.

Regarding the study as a whole: Ophthalmopathy was identified by the model a median about six months ahead of onset.

What was amplified from RNA transcripts were TCR beta CDR3 regions. During a first-round RT-PCR of the TCR CDR3, the HTBI primer set was used. TCRdb reprocessed the multiplex PCR reads via MiXCR and lists one record per CDR3 protein. In the table there are about 700,000 distinct CDR3 sequences, 14% of which are singletons. The receptor comes from a woman aged 18-29 years with Graves' hyperthyroidism. The sample taken for sequencing was blood. The rearrangement links TRBV15 to TRBJ2-1; D not resolved. The CDR3 is CATSRGPREQFF. CDR3 nucleotide sequence: TGTGCCACCAGCAGAGGCCCTCGGGAGCAGTTCTTC.